Listed below are T cell receptor beta chains from one sample, sequenced in a study of cytomegalovirus exposure and HLA in healthy donors. Measured with immunoSEQ multiplex PCR; TCRdb has only the in-frame clones, and not every one. The data show about 180,000 clones, about 82% seen once. What was sequenced was PBMCs. The receptors originated from a woman in her twenties or thirties in good health and CMV-seronegative. The CDR3 runs from the conserved cysteine through the conserved F or W. The order of the fields is D gene, V gene, clone size, J gene, CDR3 length, CDR3 protein, CDR3 DNA. D genes are given only for firm matches. Part of the rows lack a size; the others show once, few, many or a class for expanded clones.

NA,TRBV30,NA,TRBJ1-2,11,CAWSDSYGYTF,TGTGCCTGGAGTGACAGCTATGGCTACACCTTC
NA,TRBV7-2,NA,TRBJ1-5,17,CASSLVGGTGYNQPQHF,TGTGCCAGCAGCTTAGTAGGGGGAACAGGGTACAATCAGCCCCAGCATTTT
TRBD2,TRBV19,NA,TRBJ2-5,14,CASKDGGAVETQYF,TGTGCCAGTAAGGACGGGGGGGCTGTCGAGACCCAGTACTTC
TRBD1,TRBV6-1,NA,TRBJ2-3,14,CASMPTGRPDTQYF,TGTGCCAGCATGCCGACAGGGCGCCCAGATACGCAGTATTTT
NA,TRBV7-2,NA,TRBJ1-2,13,CASSLARVEGYTF,TGTGCCAGCAGCTTAGCGAGGGTAGAAGGCTACACCTTC
NA,TRBV19,few,TRBJ2-7,14,CATAPQGLSYEQYF,TGTGCCACCGCACCCCAGGGCCTCTCCTACGAGCAGTACTTC
NA,TRBV27,NA,TRBJ1-1,14,CASSVSGWNTEAFF,TGTGCCAGCAGCGTATCAGGGTGGAACACTGAAGCTTTCTTT
NA,TRBV7-9,NA,TRBJ1-2,13,CASSLGQIYGYTF,TGTGCCAGCAGCTTAGGGCAGATTTATGGCTACACCTTC
NA,TRBV20-1,NA,TRBJ2-7,11,CSANFGYEQYF,TGCAGTGCTAATTTCGGCTACGAGCAGTACTTC
TRBD2,TRBV7-8,NA,TRBJ2-7,17,CASSLVSPSGGPYEQYF,TGTGCCAGCAGCTTAGTATCCCCTAGCGGGGGTCCCTACGAGCAGTACTTC
TRBD1,TRBV27,NA,TRBJ1-6,17,CASSLDQGTVYNSPLHF,TGTGCCAGCAGTTTAGACCAGGGGACAGTTTATAATTCACCCCTCCACTTT
TRBD2,TRBV2,NA,TRBJ2-5,15,CASSGLAGVGETQYF,TGTGCCAGCAGTGGGCTAGCGGGGGTTGGAGAGACCCAGTACTTC
TRBD2,TRBV29-1,NA,TRBJ2-1,15,CSVEEGRGRYNEQFF,TGCAGCGTTGAAGAAGGGAGGGGCCGGTACAATGAGCAGTTCTTC
NA,TRBV9,NA,TRBJ2-7,14,CASSVTGNSYEQYF,TGTGCCAGCAGCGTAACAGGGAACTCCTACGAGCAGTACTTC
NA,TRBV10-1,NA,TRBJ1-2,14,CASSRNVALRGYTF,TGCGCCAGCAGTCGAAACGTAGCCCTAAGGGGCTACACCTTC
NA,TRBV10-1,NA,TRBJ2-2,15,CASSEATGDTGELFF,TGCGCCAGCAGTGAGGCAACCGGGGACACCGGGGAGCTGTTTTTT
TRBD2,TRBV30,once,TRBJ2-3,15,CAWSEASGGSDTQYF,TGTGCCTGGAGTGAGGCTAGCGGGGGGTCCGATACGCAGTATTTT
TRBD1,TRBV2,NA,TRBJ2-1,15,CASSVPRQGVNEQFF,TGTGCCAGCAGTGTCCCGAGACAGGGGGTTAATGAGCAGTTCTTC
NA,TRBV4-3,once,TRBJ1-1,15,CASSLGPGMNTEAFF,TGCGCCAGCAGCCTGGGGCCAGGGATGAACACTGAAGCTTTCTTT
NA,TRBV6-5,once,TRBJ2-7,14,CASSYSTQGGEQYF,TGTGCCAGCAGTTACTCGACTCAAGGGGGCGAGCAGTACTTC
TRBD1,TRBV27,few,TRBJ1-1,14,CASSFAGGHTEAFF,TGTGCCAGCAGTTTCGCAGGGGGCCACACTGAAGCTTTCTTT
TRBD2,TRBV5-1,NA,TRBJ2-7,15,CASELGGGDSYEQYF,TGCGCCTCCGAACTGGGCGGGGGGGATTCATACGAGCAGTACTTC
NA,TRBV9,NA,TRBJ2-7,14,CASSVEGRTYEQYF,TGTGCCAGCAGCGTTGAGGGGAGGACCTACGAGCAGTACTTC
TRBD2,TRBV7-3,few,TRBJ2-3,14,CASSLTSGGGTQYF,TGTGCCAGCAGCCTTACTAGCGGGGGTGGAACGCAGTATTTT
NA,TRBV18,NA,TRBJ1-1,11,CASSPVDLAFF,TGTGCCAGCTCCCCGGTAGATCTGGCTTTCTTT
NA,TRBV7-8,NA,TRBJ2-7,16,CASSWGGRTPSYEQYF,TGTGCCAGCAGCTGGGGGGGCAGAACACCTTCCTACGAGCAGTACTTC
TRBD1,TRBV6-1,NA,TRBJ1-5,17,CASSGVGHRGYNQPQHF,TGTGCCAGCAGTGGGGTCGGGCACAGGGGATACAATCAGCCCCAGCATTTT
NA,TRBV7-8,NA,TRBJ2-1,15,CASSSIVPGFNEQFF,TGTGCCAGCAGCTCCATCGTCCCAGGTTTCAATGAGCAGTTCTTC
NA,TRBV30,NA,TRBJ2-7,11,CAFRGPYEQYF,TGTGCCTTTCGGGGTCCCTACGAGCAGTACTTC
TRBD1,TRBV7-9,once,TRBJ1-2,13,CASSFGTAHGYTF,TGTGCCAGCAGCTTCGGGACAGCCCATGGCTACACCTTC
NA,TRBV18,NA,TRBJ1-2,14,CASSPAGFNYGYTF,TGTGCCAGCTCACCGGCAGGGTTTAACTATGGCTACACCTTC
TRBD1,TRBV6-1,NA,TRBJ2-7,15,CASRSADRGQYEQYF,TGTGCCAGCAGGAGCGCGGACAGGGGGCAATACGAGCAGTACTTC
NA,TRBV5-1,NA,TRBJ1-5,13,CASSRTVNQPQHF,TGCGCCAGCAGCCGGACAGTAAATCAGCCCCAGCATTTT
TRBD1,TRBV19,NA,TRBJ1-5,19,CASSITGTGAAYSNQPQHF,TGTGCCAGTAGTATTACCGGGACAGGGGCCGCTTATAGCAATCAGCCCCAGCATTTT
NA,TRBV4-3,NA,TRBJ2-2,15,CASSQTSTRPGELFF,TGCGCCAGCAGCCAAACTTCCACTAGGCCCGGGGAGCTGTTTTTT
NA,TRBV7-3,NA,TRBJ2-1,15,CASSQRRGLEAPRFF,TGTGCCAGCAGCCAAAGGCGGGGCCTGGAGGCCCCGCGGTTCTTC
TRBD1,TRBV30,few,TRBJ1-5,15,CAWSDSTGGNQPQHF,TGTGCCTGGAGTGACTCGACAGGGGGCAATCAGCCCCAGCATTTT